This T cell receptor (beta chain) was sequenced in a study of a mutant IDH1 vaccine in newly diagnosed glioma. Overall study: Either 4-6 weeks after radiotherapy alone or alongside temozolomide, vaccination was begun. The therapy given earlier, which was standard therapy, consisted of radiotherapy, temozolomide, or both, and most of the patients received both. Study-wide results and limits: Immune responses arising from the vaccine appeared in about 94% of patients. Any relationship between pseudoprogression and changes in top peripheral T cell clonotypes seemed absent.

Assay used: immunoSEQ multiplex PCR; TCRdb lists only in-frame clones, some missing. Of some 33,000 clones detected, roughly 54% appear once; the ten largest clones hold 8% to 13%. With respect to this clone: Its antigen is not known.

CDR1 SGDLS and CDR2 YYNGEE come from the germline V gene. The CDR3 runs 15 residues. Trimming pared 0 bases from V and 1 base from J, leaving 11 bases between. Specified time point: week 5, during vaccination. What each vaccine dose contained was 300 ug of mutant IDH1 20-mer peptide, accompanied by topical imiquimod. This chain uses TRBV9 with TRBJ2-7, with D possibly TRBD2 on 6 matching bases. Sequences were derived from PBMCs, sampled from a glioma patient whose treatment included an IDH1 peptide vaccine. The TCR was taken from a woman aged 18-29 years with glioma. CDR3 DNA sequence: TGTGCCAGCAGCGTAGGCGGGGACGGATCCTACGAGCAGTACTTC. Translated: CASSVGGDGSYEQYF.